Listed below are T cell receptor beta chains from one sample, sequenced in a study of blood T cell repertoires in COVID-19. Generated by immunoSEQ multiplex PCR, the TCRdb table keeps only in-frame clones and is missing some. The profile covers about 64,000 clones, with around two thirds appearing a single time and approximately 51% taken by the ten largest. Sample: PBMCs or T cells enriched from blood (not recorded which). These receptors all stem from a woman aged 55-75 years who had been exposed to COVID-19. Both conserved end residues are part of each CDR3. Fields, in order: V gene, D gene, clone size, J gene, CDR3 protein, CDR3 DNA. D genes are given only for firm matches. Clone sizes are given selectively: once, few, many, or a class where the clone is expanded.

>TRBV28|NA|NA|TRBJ1-1
CASSGAGSGPEAFF
TGTGCCAGCAGTGGAGCGGGGAGCGGGCCTGAAGCTTTCTTT
>TRBV18|TRBD1|NA|TRBJ2-7
CASSGQGGREQYF
TGTGCCAGCTCGGGACAGGGAGGTAGAGAGCAGTACTTC
>TRBV6-5|NA|once|TRBJ2-5
CASSSLQGGETQYF
TGTGCCAGCAGCTCCCTCCAGGGTGGAGAGACCCAGTACTTC
>TRBV29-1|TRBD2|NA|TRBJ2-3
CSVDVAGRDTQYF
TGCAGCGTTGACGTAGCGGGTCGGGATACGCAGTATTTT
>TRBV19|TRBD2|NA|TRBJ2-1
CASTWTSGRYNEQFF
TGTGCCAGTACCTGGACTAGCGGGAGGTACAATGAGCAGTTCTTC
>TRBV11-2|NA|NA|TRBJ1-1
CASSLLTNTEAFF
TGTGCCAGCAGCCTCCTTACTAACACTGAAGCTTTCTTT
>TRBV15|TRBD1|few|TRBJ2-7
CATTQGQGNVNGQYF
TGTGCCACCACTCAGGGACAGGGGAATGTCAACGGGCAGTACTTC
>TRBV19|TRBD1|NA|TRBJ2-1
CASSRDRGLNEQFF
TGTGCCAGTAGTAGAGACAGGGGGCTCAATGAGCAGTTCTTC
>TRBV7-9|NA|NA|TRBJ2-7
CASTPLRGTYEQYF
TGTGCCAGCACCCCCCTCAGGGGAACCTACGAGCAGTACTTC
>TRBV2|NA|many|TRBJ1-1
CASSEAGENTEAFF
TGTGCCAGCAGTGAAGCGGGAGAGAACACTGAAGCTTTCTTT
>TRBV6-1|TRBD1|NA|TRBJ1-4
CASSEPPKGANEKLFF
TGTGCCAGCAGTGAACCCCCAAAGGGGGCGAATGAAAAACTGTTTTTT
>TRBV11-2|TRBD1|NA|TRBJ1-1
CASSLDQSRKQGVPNTEAFF
TGTGCCAGCAGCTTAGATCAAAGTAGGAAGCAGGGGGTCCCGAACACTGAAGCTTTCTTT
>TRBV19|NA|few|TRBJ2-7
CASSIASAGNYEQYF
TGTGCCAGTAGTATAGCCTCAGCAGGGAACTACGAGCAGTACTTC
>TRBV14|NA|NA|TRBJ1-3
CASSNQGNTIYF
TGTGCCAGCAGCAACCAGGGAAACACCATATATTTT
>TRBV7-2|TRBD2|NA|TRBJ2-1
CASSLGLAEYNEQFF
TGTGCCAGCAGCTTAGGGCTAGCGGAGTACAATGAGCAGTTCTTC
>TRBV25-1|TRBD1|NA|TRBJ2-7
CASRPPGQGNEQYF
TGTGCCAGCAGACCTCCGGGACAGGGGAACGAGCAGTACTTC
>TRBV24-1|NA|many|TRBJ1-1
CATSDSTGNTEAFF
TGTGCCACCAGTGATTCGACGGGGAACACTGAAGCTTTCTTT
>TRBV30|NA|NA|TRBJ1-5
CAWSAITGFNQPQHF
TGTGCCTGGAGTGCCATAACAGGGTTTAATCAGCCCCAGCATTTT
>TRBV6-5|NA|many|TRBJ2-7
CASSQIGAHEQYF
TGTGCCAGCAGTCAAATAGGGGCTCACGAGCAGTACTTC
>TRBV24-1|NA|once|TRBJ2-3
CATSDETGGKDTQYF
TGTGCCACCAGTGACGAGACCGGGGGAAAAGATACGCAGTATTTT
>TRBV7-6|TRBD1|NA|TRBJ1-1
CASSSGTGNTEAFF
TGTGCCAGCAGCTCTGGGACAGGGAACACTGAAGCTTTCTTT
>TRBV24-1|TRBD2|NA|TRBJ2-5
CATMTSGSETQYF
TGTGCCACCATGACCAGCGGGAGCGAGACCCAGTACTTC
>TRBV5-1|NA|NA|TRBJ1-1
CASSLVPGQGKAFF
TGCGCCAGCAGCTTGGTCCCGGGACAAGGTAAAGCTTTCTTT
>TRBV9|NA|NA|TRBJ1-1
CASSRTGVNTEAFF
TGTGCCAGCAGCCGTACCGGGGTGAACACTGAAGCTTTCTTT
>TRBV28|NA|many|TRBJ1-5
CASSFQGNQPQHF
TGTGCCAGCAGTTTCCAGGGGAATCAGCCCCAGCATTTT
>TRBV27|TRBD1|few|TRBJ2-1
CASNPGTGVYNEQFF
TGTGCCAGCAACCCCGGGACAGGGGTTTACAATGAGCAGTTCTTC
>TRBV6-5|TRBD1|NA|TRBJ1-2
CASRTGIYGYTF
TGTGCCAGCAGGACAGGGATCTATGGCTACACCTTC
>TRBV4-3|TRBD2|NA|TRBJ2-7
CASSQGLASYEQYF
TGCGCCAGCAGCCAGGGACTAGCGTCTTACGAGCAGTACTTC
>TRBV28|TRBD1|NA|TRBJ2-7
CASSQNQGVFGF
TGTGCCAGCAGTCAAAACCAGGGGGTATTCGGATTC
>TRBV19|NA|NA|TRBJ1-1
CASSNGRDTEAFF
TGTGCCAGTAGTAACGGCAGGGACACTGAAGCTTTCTTT
>TRBV30|NA|NA|TRBJ1-1
CASKGEMNTEAFF
TGTGCCAGTAAGGGGGAAATGAACACTGAAGCTTTCTTT
>TRBV9|TRBD1|NA|TRBJ1-2
CASSVDRALYGYTF
TGTGCCAGCAGCGTGGACAGGGCTCTCTATGGCTACACCTTC
>TRBV7-9|NA|NA|TRBJ1-4
CASSPENEKLFF
TGTGCCAGCAGCCCTGAGAATGAAAAACTGTTTTTT
>TRBV7-3|TRBD1|few|TRBJ1-1
CASSLRGQGNTEAFF
TGTGCCAGCAGCTTACGCGGACAGGGGAACACTGAAGCTTTCTTT
>TRBV2|NA|NA|TRBJ2-1
CASSGTPRLEQFF
TGTGCCAGCAGTGGAACACCGCGGTTGGAGCAGTTCTTC
>TRBV11-2|TRBD2|NA|TRBJ2-5
CASSSPGLAGGKTQYF
TGTGCCAGCAGCTCCCCGGGGCTAGCGGGCGGGAAGACCCAGTACTTC
>TRBV5-4|NA|NA|TRBJ2-6
CASGPGHTFSGANVLTF
TGTGCCAGCGGACCGGGACATACCTTCTCTGGGGCCAACGTCCTGACTTTC
>TRBV5-5|NA|NA|TRBJ1-2
CASSFYIRETTGDYTF
TGTGCCAGCAGCTTTTACATCCGGGAGACTACTGGGGACTACACCTTC